These 5 T cell receptor beta chains came from one sample sequenced in a study of T cells in localized non-small cell lung cancer. Clones were read by immunoSEQ multiplex PCR, and TCRdb kept only the in-frame ones, dropping some. This sample yields roughly 29,000 clones, of which around 82% are seen a single time; approximately 4.9% belongs to the top ten. The starting material was peripheral blood mononuclear cells, obtained before any cancer treatment. Every receptor here comes from a man aged 40 to 69 with stage III lung adenocarcinoma.

The rearrangement links TRBV7-9 to TRBJ1-4, with no clear D. Trimming shortened V by 1 base and J by 4 bases, and 10 bases separated the two germline ends. The CDR3 has 15 amino acids. Germline CDR1 and CDR2: SEHNR and FQNEAQ (reference sequence). The CDR3: CASSLELVVNEKLFF. The CDR3 DNA follows: TGTGCCAGCAGCTTAGAGTTAGTTGTTAATGAAAAACTGTTTTTT.

The rearrangement links TRBV6-5 to TRBJ1-3; D is possibly TRBD1 (5 bases). The germline CDR1 and CDR2 sequences are MNHEY and SVGAGI. V was trimmed by 0 bases and J by 4 bases, leaving 7 bases between them. The CDR3 runs to 14 residues. The CDR3 spells CASSYSTGGNTIYF. The CDR3 nucleotides are TGTGCCAGCAGTTACTCAACAGGCGGAAACACCATATATTTT.

As DNA, the CDR3 is TGCGCCAGCAGCTGGCTAGGGGAACCTTACAATGAGCAGTTCTTC. It codes for CASSWLGEPYNEQFF. The chain carries TRBV5-1 and TRBJ2-1, with D perhaps TRBD1 (5 bases). From germline, CDR1 is SGHRS and CDR2 YFSETQ. The CDR3 runs to 15 residues. The V and J ends lost 3 bases and 4 bases respectively, with 14 bases between them.

This chain connects TRBV6-1 to TRBJ1-2; D unresolved. Germline V lookup: CDR1 MNHNS, CDR2 SASEGT. The CDR3 totals 15 residues. V was clipped by 3 bases and J by 4 bases, with 15 bases between them. CDR3: CASSETPIRGYGYTF. In DNA form, the CDR3 reads TGTGCCAGCAGTGAGACCCCAATCCGGGGCTATGGCTACACCTTC.

This clone came up once. The V and J genes are TRBV4-1 and TRBJ2-5; D unclear. Germline lookup yields CDR1 MGHRA and CDR2 YSYEKL. V shed 0 bases and J shed 2 bases, with 16 bases lying between them. The CDR3 loop spans 17 amino acids. The CDR3 loop reads CASSQDIRSSRQETQYF. The CDR3 region has the DNA TGCGCCAGCAGCCAAGATATTCGTTCCAGTCGGCAAGAGACCCAGTACTTC.